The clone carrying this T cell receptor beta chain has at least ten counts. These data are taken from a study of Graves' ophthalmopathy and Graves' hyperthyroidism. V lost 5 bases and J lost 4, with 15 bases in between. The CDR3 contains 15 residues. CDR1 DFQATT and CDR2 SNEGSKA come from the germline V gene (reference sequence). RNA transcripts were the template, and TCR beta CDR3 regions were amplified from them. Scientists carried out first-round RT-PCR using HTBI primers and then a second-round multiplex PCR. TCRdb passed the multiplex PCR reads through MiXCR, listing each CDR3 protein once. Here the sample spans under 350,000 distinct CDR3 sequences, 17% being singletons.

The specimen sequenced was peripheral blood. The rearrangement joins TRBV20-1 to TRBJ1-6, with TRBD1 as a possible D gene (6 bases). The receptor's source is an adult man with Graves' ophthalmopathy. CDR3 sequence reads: CSADHGQRYNSPLHF. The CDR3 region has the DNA TGCAGTGCTGACCACGGACAGAGATATAATTCACCCCTCCACTTT.